These 26 T cell receptor beta chains came from one sample sequenced in a study of Ad26.COV2.S vaccination and SARS-CoV-2 variants. Treatment defined: around 19 received Ad26.COV2.S at low or high dose, single or two shots; about five received placebo; per-sample allocation not given. Sampling was performed 63 days after the first vaccine or placebo injection. The method was immunoSEQ multiplex PCR; TCRdb's version includes in-frame clones alone and lacks a portion of them. The data hold 400,000 to 450,000 clones, with 75% to 95% observed a single time. Sequenced material: peripheral blood, taken in a trial of Ad26.COV2.S vaccine versus placebo. All receptors come from a person between 18 and 65 years old who received the Ad26.COV2.S COVID-19 vaccine or a placebo.

The chain is built from TRBV7-6 and TRBJ1-1; tentatively, D is TRBD1 (5 bases). V dropped 1 base and J dropped 0 bases, with 12 bases sitting between them. The CDR3 covers 16 residues. Germline CDR1 and CDR2: SGHVS and FNYEAQ. The chain's CDR3 is CASSLGQGLMNTEAFF. Written as DNA, the CDR3 is TGTGCCAGCAGCTTAGGGCAGGGTCTGATGAACACTGAAGCTTTCTTT.

This clone occurred once. The rearrangement uses TRBV9 and TRBJ2-1; D unclear. Germline CDR1 SGDLS, CDR2 YYNGEE. This CDR3 region has 16 residues. V was shortened by 0 bases and J by 6 bases, with 16 bases between the two germline ends. CDR3 sequence reads: CASSVAGSSSLNEQFF. CDR3 DNA: TGTGCCAGCAGCGTAGCTGGGTCCTCCTCTCTCAATGAGCAGTTCTTC.

The sample holds one count of this clone. The chain has TRBV10-2 and TRBJ2-1, with D hard to call. CDR1 and CDR2 from the germline V gene are WSHSY and SAAADI. The CDR3 length is 12 residues. The V gene lost 3 bases and the J gene lost 7 bases, with 7 bases spanning the gap. The CDR3 sequence: CASSDPRNEQFF. In nucleotides, the CDR3 is TGCGCCAGCAGTGATCCGAGGAATGAGCAGTTCTTC.

V and J are TRBV5-1 and TRBJ2-5, with D hard to call. Germline V lookup: CDR1 SGHRS, CDR2 YFSETQ. The CDR3 covers 15 residues. The germline V and J ends were trimmed by 2 bases and 7 bases, with 18 bases remaining between them. The CDR3 protein is CASSLGSGPLGTQYF. In DNA, the CDR3 is TGCGCCAGCAGCTTAGGATCAGGTCCCTTAGGGACCCAGTACTTC.

The chain couples TRBV4-3 to TRBJ1-3, with D hard to call. CDR3 length equals 14 residues. The germline V gene has CDR1 LGHNA and CDR2 YSLEER. The V end lost 0 bases, the J end lost 4 bases, and 7 bases lay between the germline ends. In DNA form, the CDR3 reads TGCGCCAGCAGCCAAGAACGGGAGGGAAACACCATATATTTT. Its protein is CASSQEREGNTIYF.

This chain joins TRBV4-2 and TRBJ2-1; 7 positions agree with TRBD2. The ends lost 5 bases at V and 4 bases at J; junction bases unmatched: 8. This CDR3 is 15 amino acids long. CDR1 and CDR2 from the germline V gene are LGHNA and YNFKEQ. The CDR3 loop is CASSEVLAVYNEQFF. In DNA form, the CDR3 reads TGTGCCAGCAGCGAGGTGCTAGCGGTTTACAATGAGCAGTTCTTC.

This rearrangement joins TRBV19 to TRBJ2-6, with no clear D. CDR3 length equals 17 residues. Germline lookup yields CDR1 LNHDA and CDR2 SQIVND (reference sequence). Deletions cut 0 bases from V and 2 bases from J, with 11 bases between. CDR3 region: CASSIDRARPGANVLTF. CDR3 DNA: TGTGCCAGTAGTATAGATCGGGCGCGTCCTGGGGCCAACGTCCTGACTTTC.

This clone was detected only a few times. The identical CDR3 is also encoded by other nucleotide sequences in the sample. The CDR3 is CASSLGLAGGQETQYF. The CDR3 DNA reads TGTGCCAGCAGCTTGGGACTAGCGGGAGGGCAAGAGACCCAGTACTTC. The chain employs TRBV5-4 and TRBJ2-5, with 14 bases fitting TRBD2. This CDR3 is built from 16 residues. With V trimmed by 0 bases and J by 2 bases, 0 bases remained unmatched. CDR1 is SGHNT, CDR2 YYREEE, per germline (reference sequence). Complete variable domain (other parts from reference TRBV5-4 and TRBJ2-5): ETGVTQSPTHLIKTRGQQVTLRCSSQSGHNTVSWYQQALGQGPQFIFQYYREEENGRGNFPPRFSGLQFPNYSSELNVNALELDDSALYLCASSLGLAGGQETQYFGPGTRLLVL.

The chain couples TRBV18 to TRBJ1-1; the match to TRBD1 covers 8 bases. The CDR3 is 15 residues long. The J segment lost 4 bases and the V segment lost 6 bases, leaving 10 bases of the junction unmatched. Per germline, CDR1 KGHSH and CDR2 LQKENI. The CDR3 region has the DNA TGTGCCAGCTCGACCAGGGGGCTTGATGGCACTGAAGCTTTCTTT. Protein sequence: CASSTRGLDGTEAFF.

The chain combines TRBV30 with TRBJ2-1; weak D call: TRBD2 (5 bases). This CDR3 is built from 15 residues. CDR1 GTSNPN and CDR2 SVGIG come from the germline V gene (reference sequence). With 3 bases removed from V and 8 bases from J, the gap between germline ends came to 20 bases. DNA of the CDR3: TGTGCCTGGAGGGGAGACAAGCGCATCAGATATGAGCAGTTCTTC. It translates to CAWRGDKRIRYEQFF. Filled out from reference TRBV30 and TRBJ2-1, the complete variable domain reads SQTIHQWPATLVQPVGSPLSLECTVEGTSNPNLYWYRQAAGRGLQLLFYSVGIGQISSEVPQNLSASRPQDRQFILSSKKLLLSDSGFYLCAWRGDKRIRYEQFFGPGTRLTVL.

J is TRBJ1-4 and V is TRBV11-2; D perhaps matches TRBD1 (6 bases). The ends were cut back, 0 bases at V and 5 bases at J, with 16 bases in the middle. The CDR3 is 17 amino acids. Per germline, CDR1 SGHAT and CDR2 FQNNGV. This CDR3 is CASSLEKFWTVNEKLFF. In DNA, the CDR3 is TGTGCCAGCAGCTTAGAGAAGTTCTGGACAGTAAATGAAAAACTGTTTTTT.

This clone was detected only a few times. The chain joins TRBV10-1 to TRBJ2-1; TRBD1 matches at 7 bases. Germline trimming cut 6 bases from V and 8 bases from J; bases unmatched to any gene: 10. Germline V lookup: CDR1 WNHNN, CDR2 SYGVQD (reference sequence). This CDR3 is 14 amino acids long. The CDR3 DNA sequence: TGCGCCAGCAGACCCGGGACAGACATCGATGAGCAGTTCTTC. This translates into CASRPGTDIDEQFF.

This clone has just one count. The chain combines TRBV30 with TRBJ1-4, with D perhaps TRBD1 (5 bases). The germline CDR1 and CDR2 sequences are GTSNPN and SVGIG (reference sequence). Deletions cut 4 bases from V and 6 bases from J, with 12 bases between. The CDR3 runs to 13 residues. CDR3 loop: CAWNRGSDEKLFF. The DNA for the CDR3 is TGTGCCTGGAATAGGGGTTCAGATGAAAAACTGTTTTTT.

This chain uses TRBV7-2 with TRBJ2-6; D could derive from TRBD1 or TRBD2 (5 bases each). The CDR3 runs to 16 residues. Germline CDR1 is SGHTA and CDR2 is FQGNSA. V was pared by 1 base and J by 3 bases, with 10 bases between. The CDR3 region is CASSLDGTSGANVLTF. For the CDR3, the DNA is TGTGCCAGCAGCTTAGACGGGACGAGTGGGGCCAACGTCCTGACTTTC.

The CDR3, as DNA: TGTGCCACCAGCAGAGCTGCAGGTCCTAATGAAAAACTGTTTTTT. It translates to CATSRAAGPNEKLFF. The chain has TRBV15 and TRBJ1-4, with D unclear. The CDR3 runs to 15 residues. Germline V CDR1 and CDR2: LNHNV, YYDKDF (reference sequence). V shed 1 base and J shed 3 bases, with 9 bases lying between them. The whole variable domain, remainder taken from reference TRBV15 and TRBJ1-4, is DAMVIQNPRYQVTQFGKPVTLSCSQTLNHNVMYWYQQKSSQAPKLLFHYYDKDFNNEADTPDNFQSRRPNTSFCFLDIRSPGLGDTAMYLCATSRAAGPNEKLFFGSGTQLSVL.

The CDR3 loop is CAWDETVGHYGYTF. The CDR3 DNA sequence: TGTGCCTGGGATGAAACCGTGGGGCACTATGGCTACACCTTC. V gene TRBV30 combines with J gene TRBJ1-2, with D perhaps TRBD1 (5 bases). Trimming took 5 bases from V and 3 from J, leaving 16 bases between them. The CDR3 is 14 amino acids. The germline gives CDR1 GTSNPN, CDR2 SVGIG (reference sequence). Using reference TRBV30 and TRBJ1-2 for the parts outside the CDR3, the full variable domain is SQTIHQWPATLVQPVGSPLSLECTVEGTSNPNLYWYRQAAGRGLQLLFYSVGIGQISSEVPQNLSASRPQDRQFILSSKKLLLSDSGFYLCAWDETVGHYGYTFGSGTRLTVV.

The rearrangement joins TRBV2 to TRBJ2-3, with TRBD2 identical over 7 bases. Germline CDR1 reads SNHLY; CDR2 reads FYNNEI. V trimming: 3 bases; J trimming: 3 bases; junction bases outside the gene matches: 3. CDR3 length: 14 amino acids. The CDR3 DNA sequence: TGTGCCAGCAGTGAGATAGCGGGTACAGATACGCAGTATTTT. Translated, it gives CASSEIAGTDTQYF.

V gene TRBV6-5 combines with J gene TRBJ2-1, with 7 bases that match TRBD2. The CDR3 contains 15 residues. CDR1 and CDR2 (germline): MNHEY, SVGAGI. Losses at the gene ends were 8 bases for V and 4 bases for J; bases not matched to a gene: 11. CDR3 bases: TGTGCCAGCTCCCGCGGTGCGGGAGTATACAATGAGCAGTTCTTC. Protein: CASSRGAGVYNEQFF.

This clone was seen a handful of times. V and J are TRBV19 and TRBJ1-5; 8 bases align to TRBD1. Germline V CDR1 and CDR2: LNHDA, SQIVND (reference sequence). V gave up 8 bases and J gave up 11 bases; unmatched junction bases: 2. The CDR3 covers 10 residues. The CDR3 region is CASGTGSQHF. CDR3 in DNA: TGTGCCAGTGGGACAGGCTCCCAGCATTTT.

The chain has TRBV5-8 and TRBJ2-1; D might be TRBD1 (6 bases). The V gene lost 1 base and the J gene lost 2 bases, with 10 bases spanning the gap. The CDR3 is 15 residues long. The germline gives CDR1 SGHTS, CDR2 YDEGEE. The CDR3 DNA reads TGTGCCAGCAGCTTGCTTGCAGGGGCCTACAATGAGCAGTTCTTC. Its protein is CASSLLAGAYNEQFF. Complete variable domain (other parts from reference TRBV5-8 and TRBJ2-1): EAGVTQSPTHLIKTRGQQATLRCSPISGHTSVYWYQQALGLGLQFLLWYDEGEERNRGNFPPRFSGRQFPNYSSELNVNALELEDSALYLCASSLLAGAYNEQFFGPGTRLTVL.

The chain's CDR3 is CAISEKASGSGNEQFF. CDR3 DNA: TGTGCCATCAGTGAGAAGGCTAGCGGGAGTGGAAATGAGCAGTTCTTC. The chain links TRBV10-3 to TRBJ2-1; 10 bases agree with TRBD2. CDR3 length equals 16 residues. The germline V gene has CDR1 ENHRY and CDR2 SYGVKD. The V and J ends lost 2 bases and 7 bases, in that order; junction bases with no gene match: 8.

This clone was detected once. The chain has TRBV6-5 and TRBJ1-3; no definite D call. Per germline, CDR1 MNHEY and CDR2 SVGAGI. V was shortened by 8 bases and J by 9 bases, with 17 bases between the two germline ends. The CDR3 contains 13 residues. CDR3 bases: TGTGCCAGCCGCCAGTCCTATCCTAGCACCATATATTTT. Protein: CASRQSYPSTIYF.

This rearrangement joins TRBV27 to TRBJ2-5, with 11 bases that match TRBD2. The CDR3 has 16 residues. The germline V gene has CDR1 MNHEY and CDR2 SMNVEV (reference sequence). The trim removed 3 bases at V and 5 bases at J, leaving 8 bases unmatched. The CDR3: CASSLNSGRAGETQYF. The CDR3 coding sequence is TGTGCCAGCAGTTTGAATAGCGGGAGGGCCGGGGAGACCCAGTACTTC.

The V gene is TRBV5-1, the J gene TRBJ1-2, with no clear D. This CDR3 is built from 15 residues. Trimming left V 3 bases short and J 3 bases short, with 15 bases between. Germline V gives CDR1 SGHRS, CDR2 YFSETQ. The CDR3 DNA sequence: TGCGCCAGCAGCTCTCATACGGGTACGGACTATGGCTACACCTTC. Its protein product is CASSSHTGTDYGYTF.

J is TRBJ2-2 and V is TRBV3-1 (or the pseudogene TRBV3-2), with D maybe TRBD2 (6 bases). V lost 6 bases and J lost 2, with 16 bases in between. The CDR3 has 16 amino acids. CDR1 and CDR2 (germline): LGHDT, YNNKEL (reference sequence). CDR3 nucleotides: TGTGCCAGCAGATTCGGAGCGGGCTTAAACACCGGGGAGCTGTTTTTT. Protein: CASRFGAGLNTGELFF.

The J gene is TRBJ1-2, the V gene TRBV5-4; the D gene is possibly TRBD1 (6 bases). This CDR3 is built from 19 residues. Trimming stripped 2 bases from V and 5 bases from J, with 28 bases between. Germline V lookup: CDR1 SGHNT, CDR2 YYREEE (reference sequence). The CDR3 is CASSFSILSNRGQKYGYTF. The CDR3 DNA sequence: TGTGCCAGCAGCTTTAGTATTCTTTCCAACCGCGGACAGAAATATGGCTACACCTTC.